This T cell receptor beta chain was profiled in a study of blood T cell repertoires in COVID-19. Study-wide background: PBMCs, B-cell-depleted T cells, or T cells were the source of the cDNA or gDNA that made up the material.

The CDR3 sequence is 17 residues long. Germline lookup yields CDR1 SGHKS and CDR2 YYEKEE (reference sequence). Trimming removed 0 bases from V and 2 bases from J; junction bases left unmatched: 7. Authors' methods: Nucleated cell counts were estimated from reference gene primer amplification. Method: immunoSEQ multiplex PCR; TCRdb's copy keeps in-frame clones and lacks some. The V and J calls and clone size are taken from that table; D and trimming were inferred from the DNA. The sample has a few hundred thousand clones, around 91% seen once. During active infection, Seattle patients enrolled and were then monitored through disease.

The receptor comes from a woman in her sixties with COVID-19, enrolled during active disease. The chain employs TRBV5-5 and TRBJ1-2; 10 bases fit TRBD1. Sequences were obtained from peripheral blood. CDR3 sequence (DNA): TGTGCCAGCAGCTTGGAGAGACAGGGGGCGCCCAACTATGGCTACACCTTC. Protein product: CASSLERQGAPNYGYTF.